This TCR beta chain was profiled in a study of naive and memory T cell subsets. Study findings and constraints: Especially in CD8 cells, naive repertoires contained a few larger clonotypes, possibly CD45RA-re-expressing memory cells. Gini index rose across naive, CM, EM and EMRA in CD4 and CD8.

CDR1 SGHAT and CDR2 FQNNGV come from the germline V gene. Trimming shortened V by 1 base and J by 0 bases, and 6 bases separated the two germline ends. The CDR3 is made up of 14 amino acids. This clonotype was found a few times. Antigen specificity is unknown. Two oligonucleotides, mixed equimolar, formed the beta constant-region primer covering TRBC1 and TRBC2. Via MiXCR, TCRdb re-called the UMI-ligation and nested PCR reads, giving one row per CDR3 protein. The sample has around 160,000 distinct CDR3 sequences, about 17% seen once; the top ten hold 0.14% to 0.15%. This sequence was found in a human donor in good health. The rearrangement joins TRBV11-2 to TRBJ1-1, with D hard to call. The sample taken for sequencing was naive CD4+ T cells from blood. CDR3 DNA sequence: TGTGCCAGCAGCTTAGTCGTTATGAACACTGAAGCTTTCTTT. The encoded protein is CASSLVVMNTEAFF.